These T cell receptor beta chains were read from a single sample in a study of T cells after yellow fever vaccination. A single record per CDR3 protein comes from TCRdb applying MiXCR to the 5' RACE reads. The sample yields about 300,000 distinct CDR3 sequences, less than 9.5% seen once. Sequencing was performed on CD4+ T cells sorted from PBMCs, taken 5 days after the yellow fever booster vaccination. The receptors stem from a young man who received the YFV17D yellow fever vaccine. Both conserved end residues are part of each CDR3. A D gene is named only where the DNA matches it firmly. Not every row has a clone size; where given, it reads once, few, many or a size class.

>TRBJ2-7|TRBV7-8|.|.
TGTGCCAGCAGCTCCGGGACTCACCCTTACGAGCAGTACTTC
CASSSGTHPYEQYF
>TRBJ2-2|TRBV6-2/TRBV6-3|TRBD1|.
TGTGCCAGCAGCCGAAATGAGGGGGCCGGCACCGGGGAGCTGTTTTTT
CASSRNEGAGTGELFF
>TRBJ2-7|TRBV4-2|TRBD2|many
TGTGCCAGCAGCCAAGCTACTAGCGGGGGGGCCTACGAGCAGTACTTC
CASSQATSGGAYEQYF
>TRBJ1-1|TRBV11-2|.|few
TGTGCCAGCAGCTTAGAGCAGGGGCTCACTGAAGCTTTCTTT
CASSLEQGLTEAFF
>TRBJ2-4|TRBV7-8|.|many
TGTGCCAGCAGCTTAGCCAAAAACATTCAGTACTTC
CASSLAKNIQYF
>TRBJ2-1|TRBV24-1|TRBD2|few
TGTGCCACCAGTGATACTAGCGGGGGAGACAATGAGCAGTTCTTC
CATSDTSGGDNEQFF
>TRBJ1-2|TRBV5-1|.|.
TGCGCCAGCAGCTTGATTACCGCCGAGGCTAACTATGGCTACACCTTC
CASSLITAEANYGYTF
>TRBJ2-3|TRBV29-1|.|few
TGCAGCGTTGAACAGGACACAGATACGCAGTATTTT
CSVEQDTDTQYF
>TRBJ2-1|TRBV27|TRBD2|few
TGTGCCAGCAGTTTATCGAGGCGCGGGGGGACCTACAATGAGCAGTTCTTC
CASSLSRRGGTYNEQFF
>TRBJ1-6|TRBV28|TRBD1|many
TGTGCCAGCAGCACCCATAGGGACAGTAGACCCCTCCACTTT
CASSTHRDSRPLHF
>TRBJ2-1|TRBV5-1|TRBD2|few
TGCGCCAGCAGCCCACCCGAGCGGGGGGCCTACAATGAGCAGTTCTTC
CASSPPERGAYNEQFF
>TRBJ1-1|TRBV7-2|TRBD1|once
TGTGCCAGCAAAAGACAGGGCCCTGAAGCTTTCTTT
CASKRQGPEAFF
>TRBJ2-1|TRBV7-2|.|.
TGTGCCAGCAGCTTAGGCGTCGGGACGGTCAATGAGCAGTTCTTC
CASSLGVGTVNEQFF
>TRBJ1-2|TRBV28|.|.
TGTGCCAGCAGTTTCTCGGCGCGGGGTGGCTACACCTTC
CASSFSARGGYTF
>TRBJ1-3|TRBV20-1|.|few
TGCAGTGCTGGCGAACAGGGATCTGGAAACACCATATATTTT
CSAGEQGSGNTIYF
>TRBJ2-5|TRBV12-3/TRBV12-4|.|many
TGTGCCAGCAGTTTTTTCGGGGTACAAGAGACCCAGTACTTC
CASSFFGVQETQYF
>TRBJ2-1|TRBV7-9|TRBD2|.
TGTGCCAGCAGGACCAGCGGGGGCGAGCAGTTCTTC
CASRTSGGEQFF
>TRBJ2-2|TRBV4-2|.|few
TGTGCCAGCAGTCCACAGGTGGACACCGGGGAGCTGTTTTTT
CASSPQVDTGELFF
>TRBJ2-7|TRBV7-9|.|many
TGTGCCAGCAGCCCCGGGCGAGTGGCCTACGAGCAGTACTTC
CASSPGRVAYEQYF
>TRBJ2-1|TRBV29-1|.|.
TGCAGCGTTGTAGGCCAACGAGGTATGTTCTTC
CSVVGQRGMFF
>TRBJ2-3|TRBV5-5|.|few
TGTGCCAGCAGCTCCCGGCCGGGTCCAGATACGCAGTATTTT
CASSSRPGPDTQYF
>TRBJ1-2|TRBV2|.|few
TGTGCCAGCAGTGATGTGTCTCAGGGGCCGAAACCACGCTATGGCTACACCTTC
CASSDVSQGPKPRYGYTF
>TRBJ1-3|TRBV4-1|.|.
TGCGCCAGCAGCCAAGGCGGGAATTCTGGAAACACCATATATTTT
CASSQGGNSGNTIYF
>TRBJ2-3|TRBV2|.|.
TGTGCCAGCAGCGTTCTTGTAGCCACAGATACGCAGTATTTT
CASSVLVATDTQYF
>TRBJ1-1|TRBV7-9|TRBD1|.
TGTGCCAGCAGCCGCGGGACAGGAGAACCTAACACTGAAGCTCTCTTT
CASSRGTGEPNTEALF
>TRBJ2-3|TRBV7-9|TRBD1|.
TGTGCCAGCAGTTATGGGACAGTAGGCACAGATACGCAGTATTTT
CASSYGTVGTDTQYF
>TRBJ1-3|TRBV7-2|.|.
TGTGCCAGCAGCCAGCGTCCGGGAGGCGCAAGCTCTGGAAACACCATATATTTT
CASSQRPGGASSGNTIYF
>TRBJ2-3|TRBV7-6|TRBD2|few
TGTGCCAGCAGCATGCTAGCGGGGGGGAACACAGATACGCAGTATTTT
CASSMLAGGNTDTQYF
>TRBJ2-3|TRBV13|.|many
TGTGCCAGCAGCTTAGACGCAGATACGCAGTATTTT
CASSLDADTQYF
>TRBJ1-3|TRBV9|.|few
TGTGCCAGCAGCGTAGCCGGTGGAAACACCATATATTTT
CASSVAGGNTIYF